The table lists the clone carrying this T cell receptor beta chain with many counts. Its matching antigen is unknown. The CDR3 end falls 3 residues outside the read, so it is completed with the germline J gene. These data belong to a study of T cell clonality in common variable immunodeficiency. Study-wide findings and caveats: CVID subjects showed higher TCRbeta clonality than healthy controls. Compared with controls, CVID subjects had fewer shared TCRbeta clones.

CDR3 size: 12 residues. Trimming took off 7 bases at V and 6 bases at J, with 12 bases between the two ends. Germline V gene sequence: CDR1 SNHLY, CDR2 FYNNEI. Equal genomic DNA amounts from CVID and control samples were sequenced. TCRdb's table, derived via immunoSEQ multiplex PCR, lists solely in-frame clones and lacks some. The sample yields 45,000 to 65,000 clones, without any singletons. The chain carries TRBV2 and TRBJ1-2; D is ambiguous. This TCR came from a person between 18 and 70 years old in good health. Specimen: peripheral blood mononuclear cells. The CDR3: CASIANGDGYTF. CDR3 DNA (partial): TGTGCCAGCATTGCTAACGGGGATGGC.